A single sample is the source of the 32 T cell receptor beta chains below, sequenced in a study of T-cell memory formation after mild COVID-19. A single record per CDR3 protein comes from TCRdb applying MiXCR to the 5' RACE reads. The table has around 300,000 distinct CDR3 sequences, 15% to 20% seen once. Material for sequencing was PBMCs or a T cell subset sorted from them (not recorded which). The receptors were sampled from a man aged 18 to 29 who had mild COVID-19 (a few samples of this study predate the infection). Cell type and time point are not known.

This clonotype came up many times. The chain recombines TRBV5-6 with TRBJ2-1; D tentatively fits TRBD1 or TRBD2 (5 bases each). Germline CDR1 reads SGHDT; CDR2 reads YYEEEE. CDR3 size: 16 residues. The V and J ends lost 0 bases and 0 bases respectively, with 10 bases between them. The CDR3 DNA is TGTGCCAGCAGCTTGGGAGGGCAGGGCTCCTACAATGAGCAGTTCTTC. Residues: CASSLGGQGSYNEQFF.

Only a few counts were recorded for this clonotype. This sequence joins TRBV20-1 and TRBJ2-1; 8 bases are shared with TRBD1. V lost 3 bases and J lost 1; bases outside the gene matches: 5. The CDR3 is 15 residues long. In germline, CDR1 is DFQATT, CDR2 SNEGSKA (reference sequence). The CDR3 coding sequence is TGCAGTGCTAGTGAGACAGGGGTTTCCTACAATGAGCAGTTCTTC. Protein: CSASETGVSYNEQFF.

This clonotype was observed a handful of times. CDR3 nucleotides: TGTGCCAGCAGCCCAAGTGGCCCCATGAACACTGAAGCTTTCTTT. Translated: CASSPSGPMNTEAFF. This chain uses TRBV7-9 with TRBJ1-1; D not certain. Per germline, CDR1 SEHNR and CDR2 FQNEAQ (reference sequence). V was clipped by 5 bases and J by 0 bases, with 13 bases between them. CDR3 length: 15 amino acids.

This clonotype was detected a few times. V and J are TRBV6-6 and TRBJ1-2; weak D call: TRBD1 (6 bases). The CDR3 totals 14 residues. Deletions cut 0 bases from V and 3 bases from J, with 8 bases between. Germline-derived CDR1 and CDR2 are MNHNY and SVGAGI (reference sequence). The CDR3 is CASSYSQGHYGYTF. The CDR3 bases are TGTGCCAGCAGTTACTCACAGGGTCACTATGGCTACACCTTC.

The chain couples TRBV5-6 to TRBJ1-2, with TRBD1 matching over 9 bases. In germline, CDR1 is SGHDT, CDR2 YYEEEE. V lost 0 bases to trimming and J lost 4 bases; unmatched junction nucleotides: 16. This CDR3 region has 19 residues. CDR3 in amino acids: CASSLEAGTGYTYSYGYTF. Here the CDR3 DNA reads TGTGCCAGCAGCTTGGAGGCTGGGACAGGGTATACTTATAGCTATGGCTACACCTTC.

This chain connects TRBV5-1 to TRBJ2-7; 10 bases are a match to TRBD1. Germline CDR1 is SGHRS and CDR2 is YFSETQ. V lost 3 bases, J lost 7 bases, and 7 bases stayed unmatched. CDR3 length: 14 residues. DNA of the CDR3: TGCGCCAGCAGCTACGGGACAGGGGAGGGGGAGCAGTACTTC. Its protein product is CASSYGTGEGEQYF.

This chain connects TRBV7-2 to TRBJ2-3; D gene ambiguous. Germline V lookup: CDR1 SGHTA, CDR2 FQGNSA. This CDR3 spans 14 amino acids. V lost 4 bases to trimming and J lost 6 bases, with 14 bases between them. CDR3 coding DNA: TGTGCCAGCAGCTCCCGCCAAGTAGCTGATACGCAGTATTTT. Translated: CASSSRQVADTQYF.

The chain links TRBV4-1 to TRBJ1-1; TRBD1 might be the D (5 bases). Germline V gene lookup returns CDR1 MGHRA and CDR2 YSYEKL. Trimming took off 3 bases at V and 4 bases at J, with 12 bases between the two ends. The CDR3 extends over 14 amino acids. CDR3 amino acids: CASSQMGVRTEAFF. CDR3 DNA: TGCGCCAGCAGCCAGATGGGGGTGCGCACTGAAGCTTTCTTT.

This clonotype occurred a few times. The rearrangement links TRBV15 to TRBJ2-1; D perhaps matches TRBD1 (6 bases). CDR3 length equals 12 residues. Between the trimmed V and J ends, which lost 5 bases and 12 bases, there was a span of 14 bases. Germline CDR1 LNHNV, CDR2 YYDKDF (reference sequence). CDR3 in DNA: TGTGCCACCAGCTCCGACAGGAAAGGGCAGTTCTTC. Residues: CATSSDRKGQFF.

This clonotype was observed a few times. This chain links TRBV6-6 with TRBJ2-7; no clear D gene. Trimming shortened V by 7 bases and J by 3 bases, and 19 bases separated the two germline ends. The CDR3 has 15 residues. CDR1 MNHNY and CDR2 SVGAGI come from the germline V gene (reference sequence). The CDR3 nucleotides read TGTGCCAGCACCGACGATGGGGATTCTATCTACGAGCAGTACTTC. Amino acid sequence: CASTDDGDSIYEQYF.

This clonotype has more than one count but fewer than ten. V and J are TRBV4-3 and TRBJ2-1; D may correspond to TRBD1 or TRBD2 (5 bases each). This CDR3 spans 19 amino acids. The V gene's germline CDR1 is LGHNA and CDR2 YSLEER. V was clipped by 5 bases and J by 3 bases, with 26 bases between them. The CDR3 is CASSAQGSGRTRGYNEQFF. For the CDR3, the DNA is TGCGCCAGCAGCGCTCAAGGCTCGGGTCGGACGAGGGGCTACAATGAGCAGTTCTTC.

V usage is TRBV7-9 and J usage is TRBJ2-3; the match to TRBD1 covers 12 bases. Germline lookup yields CDR1 SEHNR and CDR2 FQNEAQ (reference sequence). The CDR3 totals 15 residues. Trimming took 3 bases from V and 4 from J; bases not matched to a gene: 2. CDR3 bases: TGTGCCAGCAGCTTCGGGACAGGGGGCGCAGATACGCAGTATTTT. Protein product: CASSFGTGGADTQYF.

Ten or more counts support this clonotype. The chain uses TRBV24-1 and TRBJ2-6; no clear D gene. Per germline, CDR1 KGHDR and CDR2 SFDVKD. Trimming removed 3 bases at V and 3 bases at J, with 8 bases between. The CDR3 length is 15 residues. The CDR3 DNA sequence: TGTGCCACCAGTGATGGCAGGAATGGGGCCAACGTCCTGACTTTC. Its translation is CATSDGRNGANVLTF.

The CDR3: CASSFGAAAYGYTF. The CDR3 bases are TGTGCCAGCAGTTTCGGGGCCGCGGCCTATGGCTACACCTTC. This rearrangement joins TRBV12-3 or TRBV12-4 to TRBJ1-2; weak D call: TRBD1 (5 bases). V lost 3 bases, J lost 4 bases, and 12 bases lay in between. This CDR3 spans 14 amino acids.

CDR3 sequence reads: CASSYTGEGGYTF. Here the CDR3 DNA reads TGTGCCAGCAGTTACACCGGGGAAGGTGGCTACACCTTC. The rearrangement joins TRBV6-5 to TRBJ1-2, with D unclear. The length of the CDR3 is 13 residues. Germline loops: CDR1 MNHEY, CDR2 SVGAGI. The ends were cut back, 2 bases at V and 7 bases at J, with 11 bases in the middle.

The genes are TRBV7-3 and TRBJ2-1; D not certain. Germline V lookup: CDR1 SGHTA, CDR2 FQGTGA. This CDR3 has 13 amino acids. With 4 bases removed from V and 5 bases from J, the gap between germline ends came to 9 bases. The CDR3 sequence is CASSSGPDNEQFF. The DNA for the CDR3 is TGTGCCAGCAGCTCCGGGCCCGACAATGAGCAGTTCTTC.

This clonotype was seen a few times. The chain employs TRBV25-1 and TRBJ1-1, with no clear D. Trimming shortened V by 4 bases and J by 5 bases, and 14 bases separated the two germline ends. The length of the CDR3 is 14 residues. Germline V gives CDR1 MGHDK, CDR2 SYGVNS. The CDR3, as DNA: TGTGCCAGCAGTGCTAAGGAGACCTATACTGAAGCTTTCTTT. It translates to CASSAKETYTEAFF.

This clonotype was observed a handful of times. V gene TRBV7-3 combines with J gene TRBJ1-1; 9 nucleotides match TRBD1. The CDR3 has 14 residues. V shed 5 bases, J shed 7 bases, and the junction held 8 bases outside the gene matches. Germline CDR1 and CDR2: SGHTA and FQGTGA. Here the CDR3 reads CASSMTGGINEAFF. CDR3 nucleotide sequence: TGTGCCAGCAGCATGACAGGGGGAATCAATGAAGCTTTCTTT.

The sample holds one count of this clonotype. The V call is TRBV24-1, the J call TRBJ2-3, with D perhaps assigned TRBD1 or TRBD2 (6 bases each). CDR3 length: 12 residues. V was pared by 8 bases and J by 9 bases, with 14 bases between. Germline CDR1 reads KGHDR; CDR2 reads SFDVKD. CDR3: CATTTEGDTQYF. As DNA, the CDR3 is TGTGCCACCACGACGGAGGGGGACACGCAGTATTTT.

This sequence joins TRBV4-1 and TRBJ1-2; possible D gene TRBD1, 6 bases. Germline lookup yields CDR1 MGHRA and CDR2 YSYEKL. The CDR3 is 16 amino acids. V lost 1 base, J lost 5 bases, and 17 bases lay in between. The CDR3 sequence is CASSQVTRGPRYGYTF. The CDR3 DNA reads as TGCGCCAGCAGCCAAGTGACTCGGGGGCCGAGGTATGGCTACACCTTC.

This chain uses TRBV15 with TRBJ2-5; 9 bases fit TRBD1. Unmatched junction bases numbered 3, after V lost 1 base and J lost 6 bases. The CDR3 contains 14 residues. Germline loops: CDR1 LNHNV, CDR2 YYDKDF (reference sequence). CDR3 loop: CATSRVTGGKTQYF. For the CDR3, the DNA is TGTGCCACCAGCAGAGTGACAGGGGGAAAGACCCAGTACTTC.

CDR3 residues: CSVEDTGGGAEDTQYF. The CDR3, as DNA: TGCAGCGTTGAAGATACCGGAGGGGGCGCGGAAGATACGCAGTATTTT. V and J are TRBV29-1 and TRBJ2-3; possible D gene TRBD1, 7 bases. V was trimmed by 0 bases and J by 5 bases, leaving 18 bases between them. This CDR3 is 16 amino acids long. CDR1 and CDR2 from the germline V gene are SQVTM and ANQGSEA.

This chain uses TRBV5-4 with TRBJ2-7; tentatively, D is TRBD1 (6 bases). This CDR3 spans 13 amino acids. Germline lookup yields CDR1 SGHNT and CDR2 YYREEE (reference sequence). Trimming removed 3 bases at V and 3 bases at J, with 10 bases between. The CDR3 nucleotides read TGTGCCAGCAGCTCCCAGGGGAACTACGAGCAGTACGTC. Its protein is CASSSQGNYEQYV.

This rearrangement joins TRBV12-5 to TRBJ1-5; no clear D gene. The V and J ends lost 4 bases and 15 bases respectively, with 4 bases between them. CDR1 and CDR2 from the germline V gene are LGHNT and FRNRAP. The CDR3 spans 8 residues. The CDR3 protein is CASGSRHF. The CDR3 bases are TGTGCTAGTGGTTCTAGGCATTTT.

This clonotype was detected a few times. The chain recombines TRBV6-5 with TRBJ2-5; D uncertain. The ends were cut back, 5 bases at V and 5 bases at J, with 15 bases in the middle. CDR1 and CDR2 from the germline V gene are MNHEY and SVGAGI. This CDR3 has 14 amino acids. The chain's CDR3 is CASSRSTRWETQYF. The CDR3, as DNA: TGTGCCAGCAGTAGATCGACCCGGTGGGAGACCCAGTACTTC.

This chain joins TRBV29-1 and TRBJ2-5; 7 positions agree with TRBD2. Germline V gives CDR1 SQVTM, CDR2 ANQGSEA. The CDR3 sequence is 15 residues long. Trimming took 6 bases from V and 2 from J; bases not matched to a gene: 12. In DNA form, the CDR3 reads TGCAGCGTAACGCCGGGTTGGGGAGGGCAAGAGACCCAGTACTTC. Amino acids: CSVTPGWGGQETQYF.

V and J are TRBV29-1 and TRBJ2-1; 7 positions match TRBD1. Germline values: CDR1 SQVTM, CDR2 ANQGSEA. V lost 6 bases, J lost 5 bases, and 1 base stayed unmatched. The CDR3 covers 11 residues. CDR3 in DNA: TGCAGCGTGCAGGGGGACAATGAGCAGTTCTTC. Translating gives CSVQGDNEQFF.

J is TRBJ2-3 and V is TRBV4-1; 7 bases line up with TRBD2. This CDR3 comprises 15 residues. Germline lookup yields CDR1 MGHRA and CDR2 YSYEKL. With 4 bases clipped from V and 4 bases from J, the junction kept 8 bases outside the gene matches. The CDR3 DNA reads as TGCGCCAGCAGCCCCGGACTAGGCCTCCCAGATACGCAGTATTTT. Its translation: CASSPGLGLPDTQYF.

This clonotype has just a few counts. This chain connects TRBV6-2 or TRBV6-3 to TRBJ1-1; tentative D call: TRBD1 (5 bases). CDR3 length: 13 residues. V lost 4 bases to trimming and J lost 7 bases, with 13 bases between them. Germline loops: CDR1 MNHEY, CDR2 SVGEGT. Here the CDR3 reads CASSWRGVGEAFF. DNA of the CDR3: TGTGCCAGCAGTTGGAGGGGAGTGGGTGAAGCTTTCTTT.

The chain uses TRBV6-2 or TRBV6-3 and TRBJ2-7; the D is unclear. V lost 6 bases and J 2 bases, leaving 11 bases between the germline ends. The CDR3 loop spans 13 amino acids. From germline, CDR1 is MNHEY and CDR2 SVGEGT. This chain's CDR3 is CASSYNPTYEQYV. As DNA, the CDR3 is TGTGCCAGCAGCTACAACCCAACCTACGAGCAGTACGTC.

The V call is TRBV7-9, the J call TRBJ2-5; D gene uncertain. The CDR3 contains 15 residues. The germline V and J ends were trimmed by 6 bases and 2 bases, with 16 bases remaining between them. The germline V gene has CDR1 SEHNR and CDR2 FQNEAQ (reference sequence). CDR3 in DNA: TGTGCCAGCAGACCTTTGGGGTACAGTCAAGAGACCCAGTACTTC. Protein sequence: CASRPLGYSQETQYF.

The chain employs TRBV9 and TRBJ2-4; D remains ambiguous. Germline CDR1 and CDR2: SGDLS and YYNGEE. Trimming pared 2 bases from V and 6 bases from J, leaving 15 bases between. The length of the CDR3 is 15 residues. CDR3 in DNA: TGTGCCAGCAGCGTGGATCTGACCACTCCAAACATTCAGTACTTC. This encodes CASSVDLTTPNIQYF.